This TCR beta chain came from a study of T cells in localized non-small cell lung cancer. Study conclusions and caveats: Uninvolved adjacent lung, not tumor, had the highest T cell clonality. Adjacent lung held a median roughly 60 of the top 100 tumor clones.

Worth noting for this clone: Antigen specificity is unknown.

The CDR3 totals 15 residues. V dropped 0 bases and J dropped 5 bases, with 14 bases sitting between them. CDR1 is SGHDT, CDR2 YYEEEE, per germline. TCRdb keeps only in-frame clones here, not all; method: immunoSEQ multiplex PCR. The table has tens of thousands of clones, over 80% seen once. V and J are TRBV5-6 and TRBJ1-2; TRBD1 might be the D (5 bases). The source material was peripheral blood, sampled before any cancer treatment. The sequence was obtained from a man between 40 and 69 years old with stage I squamous cell lung carcinoma. Here the CDR3 DNA reads TGTGCCAGCAGCTTGGACGGGACGGGAGTTTATGGCTACACCTTC. Translation: CASSLDGTGVYGYTF.